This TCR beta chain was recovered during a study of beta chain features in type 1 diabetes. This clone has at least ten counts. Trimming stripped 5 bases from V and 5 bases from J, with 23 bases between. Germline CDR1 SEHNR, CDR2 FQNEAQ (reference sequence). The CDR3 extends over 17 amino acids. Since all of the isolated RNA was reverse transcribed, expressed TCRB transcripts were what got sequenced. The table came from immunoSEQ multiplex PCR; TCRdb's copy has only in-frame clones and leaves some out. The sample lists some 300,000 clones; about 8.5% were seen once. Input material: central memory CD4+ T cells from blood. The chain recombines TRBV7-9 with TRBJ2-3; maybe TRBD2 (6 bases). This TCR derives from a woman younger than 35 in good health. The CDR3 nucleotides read TGTGCCAGCAGCCTAGTCCCTGGGAGGCGATGGATAGATACGCAGTATTTT. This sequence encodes CASSLVPGRRWIDTQYF.